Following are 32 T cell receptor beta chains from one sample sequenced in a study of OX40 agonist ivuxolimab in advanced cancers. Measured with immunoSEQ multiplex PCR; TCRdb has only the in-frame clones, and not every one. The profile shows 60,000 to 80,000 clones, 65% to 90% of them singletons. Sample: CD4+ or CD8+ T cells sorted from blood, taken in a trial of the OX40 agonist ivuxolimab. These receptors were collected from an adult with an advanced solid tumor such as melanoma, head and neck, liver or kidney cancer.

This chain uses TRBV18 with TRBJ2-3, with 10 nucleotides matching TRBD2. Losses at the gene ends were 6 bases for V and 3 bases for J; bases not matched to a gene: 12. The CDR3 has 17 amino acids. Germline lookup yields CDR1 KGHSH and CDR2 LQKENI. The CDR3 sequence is CASSTGTGLAETDTQYF. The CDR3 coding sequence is TGTGCCAGCTCTACCGGGACAGGACTAGCGGAGACAGATACGCAGTATTTT. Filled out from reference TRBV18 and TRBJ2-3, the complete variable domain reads NAGVMQNPRHLVRRRGQEARLRCSPMKGHSHVYWYRQLPEEGLKFMVYLQKENIIDESGMPKERFSAEFPKEGPSILRIQQVVRGDSAAYFCASSTGTGLAETDTQYFGPGTRLTVL.

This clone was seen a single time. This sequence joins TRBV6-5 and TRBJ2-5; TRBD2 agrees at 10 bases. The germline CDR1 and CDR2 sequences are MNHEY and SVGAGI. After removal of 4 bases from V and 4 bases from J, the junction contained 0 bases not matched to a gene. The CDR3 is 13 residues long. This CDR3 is CASSSSGRETQYF. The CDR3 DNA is TGTGCCAGCAGTTCTAGCGGGAGAGAGACCCAGTACTTC.

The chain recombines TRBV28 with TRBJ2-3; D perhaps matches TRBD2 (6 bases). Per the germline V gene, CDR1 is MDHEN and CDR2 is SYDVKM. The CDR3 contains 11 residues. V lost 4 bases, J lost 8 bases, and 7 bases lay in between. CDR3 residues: CASSSGVTQYF. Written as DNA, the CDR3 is TGTGCCAGCAGTTCGGGAGTTACGCAGTATTTT.

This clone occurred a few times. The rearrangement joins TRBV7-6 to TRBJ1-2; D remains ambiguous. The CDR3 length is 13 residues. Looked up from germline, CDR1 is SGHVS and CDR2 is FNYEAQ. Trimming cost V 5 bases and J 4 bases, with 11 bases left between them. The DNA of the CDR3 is TGTGCCAGCAGCCCGGACCGTACCTATGGCTACACCTTC. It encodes CASSPDRTYGYTF.

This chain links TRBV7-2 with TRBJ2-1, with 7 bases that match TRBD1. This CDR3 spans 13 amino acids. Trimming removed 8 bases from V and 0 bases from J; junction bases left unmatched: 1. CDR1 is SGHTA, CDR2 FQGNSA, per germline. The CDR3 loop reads CASSGGSYNEQFF. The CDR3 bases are TGTGCCAGCTCAGGGGGCTCCTACAATGAGCAGTTCTTC.

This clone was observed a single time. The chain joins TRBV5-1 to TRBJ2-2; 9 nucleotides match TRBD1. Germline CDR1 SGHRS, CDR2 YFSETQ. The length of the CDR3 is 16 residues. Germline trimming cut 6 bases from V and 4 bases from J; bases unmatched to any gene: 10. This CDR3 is CASTRTGAAFTGELFF. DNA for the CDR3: TGCGCCAGCACCAGGACAGGGGCCGCCTTCACCGGGGAGCTGTTTTTT.

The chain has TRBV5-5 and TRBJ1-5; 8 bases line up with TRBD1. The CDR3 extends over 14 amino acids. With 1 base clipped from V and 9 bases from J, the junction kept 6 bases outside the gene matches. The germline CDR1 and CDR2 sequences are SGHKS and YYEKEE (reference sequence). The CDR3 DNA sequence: TGTGCCAGCAGCTTGAGCACAGGGGGGGGGCCCCAGCATTTT. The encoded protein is CASSLSTGGGPQHF. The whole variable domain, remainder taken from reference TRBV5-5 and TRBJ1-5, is DAGVTQSPTHLIKTRGQQVTLRCSPISGHKSVSWYQQVLGQGPQFIFQYYEKEERGRGNFPDRFSARQFPNYSSELNVNALLLGDSALYLCASSLSTGGGPQHFGDGTRLSIL.

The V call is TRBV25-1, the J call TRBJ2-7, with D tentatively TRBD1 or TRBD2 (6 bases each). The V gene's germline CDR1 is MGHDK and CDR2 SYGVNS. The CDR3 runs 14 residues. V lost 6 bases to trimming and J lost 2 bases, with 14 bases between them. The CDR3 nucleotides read TGTGCCAGCAGCCCCTCCGGGGGCCCCTACGAGCAGTACTTC. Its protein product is CASSPSGGPYEQYF.

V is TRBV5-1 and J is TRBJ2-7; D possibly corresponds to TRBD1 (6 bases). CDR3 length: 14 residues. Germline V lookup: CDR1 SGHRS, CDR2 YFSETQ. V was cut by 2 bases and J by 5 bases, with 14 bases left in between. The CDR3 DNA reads TGCGCCAGCAGCTTACCCGGGACAATGGACGAGCAGTACTTC. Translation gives CASSLPGTMDEQYF. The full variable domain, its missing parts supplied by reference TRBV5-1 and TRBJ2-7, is KAGVTQTPRYLIKTRGQQVTLSCSPISGHRSVSWYQQTPGQGLQFLFEYFSETQRNKGNFPGRFSGRQFSNSRSEMNVSTLELGDSALYLCASSLPGTMDEQYFGPGTRLTVT.

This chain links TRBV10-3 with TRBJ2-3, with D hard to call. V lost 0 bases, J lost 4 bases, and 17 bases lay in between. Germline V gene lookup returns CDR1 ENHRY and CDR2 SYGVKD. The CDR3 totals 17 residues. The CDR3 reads CAISESVLLVRADTQYF. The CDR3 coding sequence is TGTGCCATCAGTGAGTCCGTCTTGCTGGTCCGCGCAGATACGCAGTATTTT.

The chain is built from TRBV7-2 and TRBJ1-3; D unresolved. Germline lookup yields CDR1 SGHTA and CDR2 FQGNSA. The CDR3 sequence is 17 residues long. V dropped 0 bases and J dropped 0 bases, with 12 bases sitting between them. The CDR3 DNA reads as TGTGCCAGCAGCTTAGCCCCGGCAGCTATCTCTGGAAACACCATATATTTT. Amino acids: CASSLAPAAISGNTIYF.

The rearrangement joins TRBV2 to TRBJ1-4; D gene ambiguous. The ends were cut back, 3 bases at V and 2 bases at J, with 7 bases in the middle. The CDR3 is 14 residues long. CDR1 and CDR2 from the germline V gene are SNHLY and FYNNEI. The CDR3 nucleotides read TGTGCCAGCAGTGAGGGCAGGACTAATGAAAAACTGTTTTTT. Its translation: CASSEGRTNEKLFF.

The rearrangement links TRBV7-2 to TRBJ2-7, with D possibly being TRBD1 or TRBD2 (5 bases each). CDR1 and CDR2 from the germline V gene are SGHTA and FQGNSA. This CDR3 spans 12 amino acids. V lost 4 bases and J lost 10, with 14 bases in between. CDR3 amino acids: CASSSPGGRQYF. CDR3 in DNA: TGTGCCAGCAGCTCACCTGGGGGTCGACAGTACTTC. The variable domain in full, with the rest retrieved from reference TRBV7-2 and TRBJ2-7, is GAGVSQSPSNKVTEKGKDVELRCDPISGHTALYWYRQSLGQGLEFLIYFQGNSAPDKSGLPSDRFSAERTGGSVSTLTIQRTQQEDSAVYLCASSSPGGRQYFGPGTRLTVT.

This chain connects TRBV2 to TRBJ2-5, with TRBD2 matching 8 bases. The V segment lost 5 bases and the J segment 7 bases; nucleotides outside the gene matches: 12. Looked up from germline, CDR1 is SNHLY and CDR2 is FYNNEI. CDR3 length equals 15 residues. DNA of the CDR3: TGTGCCAGCAGTTCCCGGACTAGCAGCGGAGGGACCCAGTACTTC. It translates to CASSSRTSSGGTQYF.

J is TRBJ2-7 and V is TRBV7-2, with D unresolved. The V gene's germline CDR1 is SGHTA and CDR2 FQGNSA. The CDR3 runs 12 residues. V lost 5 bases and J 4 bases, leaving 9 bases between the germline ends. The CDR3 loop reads CASSLSPYEQYF. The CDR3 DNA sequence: TGTGCCAGCAGCCTTAGCCCGTACGAGCAGTACTTC.

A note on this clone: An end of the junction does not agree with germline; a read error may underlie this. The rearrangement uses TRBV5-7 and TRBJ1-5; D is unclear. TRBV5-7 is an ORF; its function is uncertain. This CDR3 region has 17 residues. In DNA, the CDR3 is TGTGCCAGCACCTTGCCTTGGAGGGAAGGTGGCAATCAGCCCCAGCATTTT. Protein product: CASTLPWREGGNQPQHF.

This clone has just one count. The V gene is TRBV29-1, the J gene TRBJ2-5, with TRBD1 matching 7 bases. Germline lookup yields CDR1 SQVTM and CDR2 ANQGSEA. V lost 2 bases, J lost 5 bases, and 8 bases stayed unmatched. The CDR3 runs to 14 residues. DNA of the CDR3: TGCAGCGTTGAATTTGACAGGGCCGAGGAGACCCAGTACTTC. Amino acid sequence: CSVEFDRAEETQYF.

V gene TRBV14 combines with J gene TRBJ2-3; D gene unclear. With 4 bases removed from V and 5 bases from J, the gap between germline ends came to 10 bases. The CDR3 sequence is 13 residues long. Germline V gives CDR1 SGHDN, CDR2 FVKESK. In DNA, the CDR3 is TGTGCCAGCAGCCTCAATTCCAAAGATACGCAGTATTTT. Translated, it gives CASSLNSKDTQYF.

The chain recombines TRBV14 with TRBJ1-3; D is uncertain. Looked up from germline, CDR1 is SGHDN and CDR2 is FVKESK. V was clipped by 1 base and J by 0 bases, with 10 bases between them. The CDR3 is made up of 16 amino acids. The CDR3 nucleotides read TGTGCCAGCAGCCAAGCTGGGGAGATCTCTGGAAACACCATATATTTT. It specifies CASSQAGEISGNTIYF.

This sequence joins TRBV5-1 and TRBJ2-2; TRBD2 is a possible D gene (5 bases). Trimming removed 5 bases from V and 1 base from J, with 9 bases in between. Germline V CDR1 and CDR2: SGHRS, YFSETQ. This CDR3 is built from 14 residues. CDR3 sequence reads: CASSGELNTGELFF. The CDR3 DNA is TGCGCCAGCAGTGGGGAGCTGAACACCGGGGAGCTGTTTTTT.

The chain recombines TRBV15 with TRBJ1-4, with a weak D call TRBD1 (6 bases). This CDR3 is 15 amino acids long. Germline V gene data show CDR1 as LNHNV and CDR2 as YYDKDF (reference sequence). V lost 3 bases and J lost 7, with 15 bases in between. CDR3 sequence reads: CATSSYRAVGEKLFF. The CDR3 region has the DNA TGTGCCACCAGCAGCTACAGGGCTGTTGGTGAAAAACTGTTTTTT.

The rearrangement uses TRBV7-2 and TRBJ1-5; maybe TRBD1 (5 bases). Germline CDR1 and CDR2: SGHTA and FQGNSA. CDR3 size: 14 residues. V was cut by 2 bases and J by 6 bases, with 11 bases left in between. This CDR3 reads CASSLRGDGQPQHF. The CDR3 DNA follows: TGTGCCAGCAGCTTACGGGGGGATGGTCAGCCCCAGCATTTT. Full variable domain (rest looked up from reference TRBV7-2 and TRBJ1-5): GAGVSQSPSNKVTEKGKDVELRCDPISGHTALYWYRQSLGQGLEFLIYFQGNSAPDKSGLPSDRFSAERTGGSVSTLTIQRTQQEDSAVYLCASSLRGDGQPQHFGDGTRLSIL.

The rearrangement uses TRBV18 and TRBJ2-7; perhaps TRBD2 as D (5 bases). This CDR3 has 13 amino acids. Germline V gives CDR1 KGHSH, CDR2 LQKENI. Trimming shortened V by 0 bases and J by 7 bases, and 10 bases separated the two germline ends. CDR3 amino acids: CASSPPASGEQYF. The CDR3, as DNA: TGTGCCAGCTCACCACCGGCGTCGGGGGAGCAGTACTTC.

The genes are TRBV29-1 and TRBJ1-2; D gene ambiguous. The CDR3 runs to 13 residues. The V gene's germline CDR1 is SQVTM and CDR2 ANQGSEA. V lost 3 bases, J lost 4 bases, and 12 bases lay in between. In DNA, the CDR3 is TGCAGCGTTGACCCGGACGGCCTCTATGGCTACACCTTC. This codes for CSVDPDGLYGYTF.

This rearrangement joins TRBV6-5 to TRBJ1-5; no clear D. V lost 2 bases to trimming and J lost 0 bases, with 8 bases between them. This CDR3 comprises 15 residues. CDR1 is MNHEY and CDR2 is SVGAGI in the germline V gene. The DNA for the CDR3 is TGTGCCAGCAGTTACCCAGTCTATAGCAATCAGCCCCAGCATTTT. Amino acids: CASSYPVYSNQPQHF.

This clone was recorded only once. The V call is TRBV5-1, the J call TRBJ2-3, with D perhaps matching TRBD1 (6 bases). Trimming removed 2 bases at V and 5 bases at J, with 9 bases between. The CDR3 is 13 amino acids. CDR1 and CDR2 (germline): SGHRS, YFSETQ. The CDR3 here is CASSFNREDTQYF. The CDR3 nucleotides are TGCGCCAGCAGCTTTAACAGGGAAGATACGCAGTATTTT.

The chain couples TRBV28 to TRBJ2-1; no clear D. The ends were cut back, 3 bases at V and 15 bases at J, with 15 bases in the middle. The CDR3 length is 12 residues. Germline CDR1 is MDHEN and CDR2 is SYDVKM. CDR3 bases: TGTGCCAGCAGTTTTGGTGGGATAGGGTGGTTCTTC. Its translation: CASSFGGIGWFF. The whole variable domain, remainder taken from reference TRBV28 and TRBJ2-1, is DVKVTQSSRYLVKRTGEKVFLECVQDMDHENMFWYRQDPGLGLRLIYFSYDVKMKEKGDIPEGYSVSREKKERFSLILESASTNQTSMYLCASSFGGIGWFFGPGTRLTVL.

CDR3 DNA: TGTGCCAGCAGGCGTTCCGATGGCACTGAAGCTTTCTTT. Its translation: CASRRSDGTEAFF. The chain links TRBV7-2 to TRBJ1-1, with unresolved D. This CDR3 is built from 13 residues. The V and J ends lost 6 bases and 4 bases respectively, with 12 bases between them. The germline CDR1 and CDR2 sequences are SGHTA and FQGNSA.

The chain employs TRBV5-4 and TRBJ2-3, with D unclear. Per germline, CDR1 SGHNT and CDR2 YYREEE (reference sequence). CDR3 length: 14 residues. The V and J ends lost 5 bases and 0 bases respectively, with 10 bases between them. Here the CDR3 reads CASRQTTSTDTQYF. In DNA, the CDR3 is TGTGCCAGCAGGCAGACAACTAGCACAGATACGCAGTATTTT.

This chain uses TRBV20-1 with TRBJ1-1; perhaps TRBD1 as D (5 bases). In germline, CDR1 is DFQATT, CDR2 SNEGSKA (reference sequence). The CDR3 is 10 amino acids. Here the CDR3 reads CRGVNTEAFF. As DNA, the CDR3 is TGCAGGGGGGTGAACACTGAAGCTTTCTTT.

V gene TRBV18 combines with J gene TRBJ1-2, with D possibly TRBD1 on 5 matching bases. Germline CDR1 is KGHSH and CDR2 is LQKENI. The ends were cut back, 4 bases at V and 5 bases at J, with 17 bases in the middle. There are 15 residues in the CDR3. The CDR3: CASSQRPQGEYGYTF. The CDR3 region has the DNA TGTGCCAGCTCACAAAGGCCCCAGGGCGAATATGGCTACACCTTC.

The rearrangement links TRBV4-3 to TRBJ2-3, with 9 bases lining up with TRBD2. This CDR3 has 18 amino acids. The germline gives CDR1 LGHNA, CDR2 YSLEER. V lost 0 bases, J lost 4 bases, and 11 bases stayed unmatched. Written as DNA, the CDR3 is TGCGCCAGCAGCCAAGATTTCATAGCGGGAGATAGGTCAGATACGCAGTATTTT. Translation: CASSQDFIAGDRSDTQYF.